These 30 T cell receptor beta chains were sequenced from one sample in a study of long-term antiretroviral therapy in people with HIV. The authors ran the immunoSEQ assay, v3.0, at survey level. Libraries were prepared by immunoSEQ multiplex PCR; TCRdb keeps only in-frame clonotypes and omits some of them. The sample yields roughly 25,000 clones, roughly 80% seen once. The sequencing used unsorted PBMCs, collected 2.1 years after starting antiretroviral therapy. The receptors were gathered from a man aged 25 to 45 with HIV.

This chain connects TRBV4-2 to TRBJ1-1; maybe TRBD1 (6 bases). Germline CDR1 reads LGHNA; CDR2 reads YNFKEQ. CDR3 length equals 14 residues. Trimming took off 1 base at V and 4 bases at J, with 10 bases between the two ends. The CDR3 is CASSQAPGATEAFF. The CDR3 nucleotides read TGTGCCAGCAGCCAAGCTCCGGGGGCCACTGAAGCTTTCTTT.

The rearrangement uses TRBV13 and TRBJ2-7, with 9 bases fitting TRBD2. The germline V gene has CDR1 PRHDT and CDR2 FYEKMQ (reference sequence). V was clipped by 2 bases and J by 6 bases; unmatched bases: 11. The CDR3 covers 16 residues. Here the CDR3 DNA reads TGTGCCAGCAGCTTAAGGGCTGGCCTAGCGGGATCCGAGCAGTACTTC. It yields the protein CASSLRAGLAGSEQYF.

The chain is built from TRBV18 and TRBJ1-5; D perhaps matches TRBD1 (6 bases). CDR1 and CDR2 (germline): KGHSH, LQKENI. The V gene lost 5 bases and the J gene lost 6 bases, with 11 bases spanning the gap. The CDR3 runs to 13 residues. CDR3 residues: CASSYDRSQPQHF. The CDR3, as DNA: TGTGCCAGCTCATACGACAGGTCTCAGCCCCAGCATTTT.

The chain uses TRBV7-9 and TRBJ1-1; no reliable D call. The V end was cut by 4 bases, the J end by 6 bases, with 15 bases between. In germline, CDR1 is SEHNR, CDR2 FQNEAQ (reference sequence). The CDR3 runs to 14 residues. CDR3 DNA sequence: TGTGCCAGCAGCTCCCCCGACAAACTATCTGAAGCTTTCTTT. It translates to CASSSPDKLSEAFF.

The chain's CDR3 is CASSFRPRTSGRAGSYEQYF. DNA of the CDR3: TGTGCCAGCAGCTTTCGTCCACGAACTAGCGGGAGGGCGGGATCCTACGAGCAGTACTTC. V usage is TRBV7-8 and J usage is TRBJ2-7; TRBD2 agrees at 13 bases. V lost 3 bases and J lost 1; bases outside the gene matches: 15. Per the germline V gene, CDR1 is SGHVS and CDR2 is FQNEAQ. The CDR3 covers 20 residues. Full variable domain (rest looked up from reference TRBV7-8 and TRBJ2-7): GAGVSQSPRYKVAKRGQDVALRCDPISGHVSLFWYQQALGQGPEFLTYFQNEAQLDKSGLPSDRFFAERPEGSVSTLKIQRTQQEDSAVYLCASSFRPRTSGRAGSYEQYFGPGTRLTVT.

The rearrangement joins TRBV5-6 to TRBJ2-3, with D unresolved. Germline V gene lookup returns CDR1 SGHDT and CDR2 YYEEEE. The CDR3 is 15 amino acids. V lost 0 bases, J lost 2 bases, and 10 bases lay in between. CDR3 sequence reads: CASSLEVSYTDTQYF. The CDR3 DNA follows: TGTGCCAGCAGCTTGGAGGTCAGCTACACAGATACGCAGTATTTT.

The chain combines TRBV30 with TRBJ1-4; unclear D gene. CDR1 and CDR2 from the germline V gene are GTSNPN and SVGIG (reference sequence). The CDR3 is made up of 14 amino acids. The germline V and J ends were trimmed by 0 bases and 8 bases, with 13 bases remaining between them. CDR3 protein: CAWSVRALGEKLFF. The CDR3 DNA reads TGTGCCTGGAGTGTACGGGCCTTAGGGGAAAAACTGTTTTTT.

This clone was detected a few times. The genes are TRBV4-3 and TRBJ1-3; D gene ambiguous. V was clipped by 0 bases and J by 4 bases, with 13 bases between them. Germline V CDR1 and CDR2: LGHNA, YSLEER. This CDR3 has 16 amino acids. The CDR3 sequence is CASSQDVSIPGNTIYF. CDR3 nucleotide sequence: TGCGCCAGCAGCCAAGATGTTTCAATTCCCGGAAACACCATATATTTT.

The V and J genes are TRBV5-1 and TRBJ1-1; TRBD1 is a possible D gene (5 bases). CDR3 length: 16 residues. CDR1 and CDR2 (germline): SGHRS, YFSETQ. V was trimmed by 2 bases and J by 3 bases, leaving 17 bases between them. CDR3: CASSLGAKNGDTEAFF. CDR3 nucleotides: TGCGCCAGCAGCTTAGGGGCGAAGAACGGAGACACTGAAGCTTTCTTT.

J is TRBJ1-1 and V is TRBV11-3, with 10 bases that match TRBD1. This CDR3 has 15 amino acids. CDR1 is SGHNT, CDR2 YENEEA, per germline. The junction had 6 bases not matched to a gene; V was cut back by 5 bases and J by 3 bases. In DNA form, the CDR3 reads TGTGCCAGCAGCCTCCGACAGGGGGCCTACACTGAAGCTTTCTTT. This codes for CASSLRQGAYTEAFF.

The rearrangement joins TRBV18 to TRBJ2-7; weak D call: TRBD2 (6 bases). The CDR3 totals 14 residues. Germline CDR1 KGHSH, CDR2 LQKENI. The V and J ends lost 1 base and 6 bases respectively, with 13 bases between them. This CDR3 reads CASSPQIGRGEQYF. DNA of the CDR3: TGTGCCAGCTCACCACAGATAGGGCGGGGCGAGCAGTACTTC.

This chain links TRBV28 with TRBJ1-1; D is unresolved. Germline CDR1 and CDR2: MDHEN and SYDVKM. With 5 bases removed from V and 4 bases from J, the gap between germline ends came to 14 bases. This CDR3 spans 14 amino acids. The CDR3 DNA sequence: TGTGCCAGCAGTCTCCTGGTGCGGGGCACTGAAGCTTTCTTT. This codes for CASSLLVRGTEAFF.

V gene TRBV27 combines with J gene TRBJ1-1, with D perhaps TRBD1 (5 bases). V was shortened by 3 bases and J by 3 bases, with 8 bases between the two germline ends. Germline V gene lookup returns CDR1 MNHEY and CDR2 SMNVEV (reference sequence). The length of the CDR3 is 13 residues. The CDR3 sequence is CASSLGQYTEAFF. The DNA of the CDR3 is TGTGCCAGCAGTTTGGGGCAGTACACTGAAGCTTTCTTT.

The chain recombines TRBV6-1 with TRBJ2-2; D not certain. Looked up from germline, CDR1 is MNHNS and CDR2 is SASEGT. The CDR3 loop spans 12 amino acids. V lost 5 bases and J 3 bases, leaving 4 bases between the germline ends. Written as DNA, the CDR3 is TGTGCCAGCAGTTTATACACCGGGGAGCTGTTTTTT. Translating gives CASSLYTGELFF.

The chain links TRBV6-5 to TRBJ2-2; D is ambiguous. The V gene lost 6 bases and the J gene lost 6 bases, with 14 bases spanning the gap. Per the germline V gene, CDR1 is MNHEY and CDR2 is SVGAGI. The CDR3 is made up of 14 amino acids. CDR3 coding DNA: TGTGCCAGCAGCCCTTCTCTGGCGGCCGGGGAGCTGTTTTTT. Protein: CASSPSLAAGELFF.

This rearrangement joins TRBV27 to TRBJ2-1; D remains unclear. V lost 7 bases and J 7 bases, leaving 14 bases between the germline ends. This CDR3 region has 13 residues. Germline-derived CDR1 and CDR2 are MNHEY and SMNVEV (reference sequence). The CDR3 sequence: CASKVVNMNEQFF. In DNA, the CDR3 is TGTGCCAGCAAGGTGGTAAATATGAATGAGCAGTTCTTC.

Only a few counts were recorded for this clone. The chain recombines TRBV14 with TRBJ1-2; D is undetermined. Germline V gene lookup returns CDR1 SGHDN and CDR2 FVKESK. V lost 1 base to trimming and J lost 2 bases, with 5 bases between them. The CDR3 length is 13 residues. The CDR3 DNA is TGTGCCAGCAGCCAAGTTAGGAACTATGGCTACACCTTC. Protein sequence: CASSQVRNYGYTF.

The gene calls are TRBV2 and TRBJ2-2; 11 bases agree with TRBD2. CDR1 SNHLY and CDR2 FYNNEI come from the germline V gene. The trim removed 6 bases at V and 7 bases at J, leaving 7 bases unmatched. The CDR3 is made up of 15 amino acids. CDR3 region: CASRRLAGGGGELFF. The DNA for the CDR3 is TGTGCCAGCAGGCGGCTAGCGGGAGGAGGCGGGGAGCTGTTTTTT.

V is TRBV2 and J is TRBJ2-2; 8 bases align to TRBD2. CDR3 size: 14 residues. The germline V gene encodes CDR1 SNHLY and CDR2 FYNNEI. V shed 0 bases and J 6 bases; nucleotides not matched to a gene: 0. In DNA, the CDR3 is TGTGCCAGCAGTGAAGCGCGGGGGGCCGGGGAGCTGTTTTTT. Amino acids: CASSEARGAGELFF.

V is TRBV29-1 and J is TRBJ2-3, with 9 bases fitting TRBD1. The germline gives CDR1 SQVTM, CDR2 ANQGSEA. Unmatched junction bases numbered 6, after V lost 5 bases and J lost 6 bases. The CDR3 has 13 amino acids. CDR3 coding DNA: TGCAGCGTTCCGGGACAGGGACACGATACGCAGTATTTT. This translates into CSVPGQGHDTQYF.

This clone has only one observation. The gene calls are TRBV7-6 and TRBJ1-6, with D possibly matching TRBD1 (6 bases). With 2 bases removed from V and 7 bases from J, the gap between germline ends came to 12 bases. CDR1 and CDR2 from the germline V gene are SGHVS and FNYEAQ. The CDR3 loop spans 15 amino acids. The CDR3 sequence is CASSLLRGDNSPLHF. CDR3 nucleotide sequence: TGTGCCAGCAGCTTACTGAGGGGGGACAATTCACCCCTCCACTTT.

The chain joins TRBV19 to TRBJ2-7, with D perhaps TRBD1 or TRBD2 (5 bases each). CDR1 and CDR2 from the germline V gene are LNHDA and SQIVND (reference sequence). CDR3 size: 16 residues. V lost 4 bases and J lost 4, with 20 bases in between. CDR3 nucleotides: TGTGCCAGTAGTACTAGCCCAGGGACCTTCAGGTACGAGCAGTACTTC. Its translation is CASSTSPGTFRYEQYF. Looking up the rest from reference TRBV19 and TRBJ2-7 gives the full variable domain: DGGITQSPKYLFRKEGQNVTLSCEQNLNHDAMYWYRQDPGQGLRLIYYSQIVNDFQKGDIAEGYSVSREKKESFPLTVTSAQKNPTAFYLCASSTSPGTFRYEQYFGPGTRLTVT.

The rearrangement links TRBV28 to TRBJ1-5; TRBD1 aligns across 10 bases. J lost 6 bases, V lost 6 bases, and 8 bases had no gene match. Germline V CDR1 and CDR2: MDHEN, SYDVKM. The CDR3 is 15 amino acids. The CDR3 protein is CASRPTGGAGQPQHF. The CDR3 bases are TGTGCCAGCAGGCCGACAGGGGGCGCTGGTCAGCCCCAGCATTTT.

This sequence joins TRBV5-4 and TRBJ2-2, with 8 bases lining up with TRBD2. V trimming: 4 bases; J trimming: 6 bases; junction bases outside the gene matches: 5. The germline V gene encodes CDR1 SGHNT and CDR2 YYREEE (reference sequence). The CDR3 length is 14 residues. The CDR3 sequence: CASSPGLASGELFF. The CDR3 nucleotides are TGTGCCAGCAGCCCAGGACTAGCATCCGGGGAGCTGTTTTTT.

The chain uses TRBV11-2 and TRBJ2-1; 9 bases are a match to TRBD2. Unmatched junction bases numbered 7, after V lost 4 bases and J lost 6 bases. Germline V gene data show CDR1 as SGHAT and CDR2 as FQNNGV. The CDR3 has 15 amino acids. The CDR3 loop reads CASSSLAGAANEQFF. CDR3 nucleotides: TGTGCCAGCAGCTCCTTAGCGGGAGCGGCCAATGAGCAGTTCTTC.

This chain connects TRBV5-8 to TRBJ2-7, with D unresolved. V lost 2 bases to trimming and J lost 6 bases, with 18 bases between them. Per germline, CDR1 SGHTS and CDR2 YDEGEE. This CDR3 is 15 amino acids long. The CDR3 region is CASSFFRQNSGEQYF. CDR3 in DNA: TGTGCCAGCAGCTTTTTCCGCCAAAACTCAGGCGAGCAGTACTTC.

This chain joins TRBV4-1 and TRBJ2-7; D unresolved. The CDR3 consists of 11 residues. Germline values: CDR1 MGHRA, CDR2 YSYEKL. V lost 4 bases and J lost 7, with 8 bases in between. In DNA, the CDR3 is TGCGCCAGCAGCCTTCTGGGAGAGCAGTACTTC. Protein: CASSLLGEQYF.

V is TRBV6-1 and J is TRBJ2-4; maybe TRBD2 (7 bases). CDR1 and CDR2 from the germline V gene are MNHNS and SASEGT. The CDR3 covers 17 residues. V gave up 2 bases and J gave up 4 bases, with 18 bases separating them. CDR3 sequence reads: CASSESGYREGKNIQYF. The CDR3 nucleotides read TGTGCCAGCAGTGAATCCGGATACAGGGAGGGGAAAAACATTCAGTACTTC.

The rearrangement uses TRBV27 and TRBJ1-4; maybe TRBD1 (6 bases). This CDR3 contains 17 residues. Germline V gene lookup returns CDR1 MNHEY and CDR2 SMNVEV (reference sequence). V lost 3 bases, J lost 0 bases, and 14 bases lay in between. This chain's CDR3 is CASSFYPGTTTNEKLFF. The CDR3 bases are TGTGCCAGCAGTTTTTACCCCGGGACAACAACTAATGAAAAACTGTTTTTT. Variable domain in full (rest from reference TRBV27 and TRBJ1-4): EAQVTQNPRYLITVTGKKLTVTCSQNMNHEYMSWYRQDPGLGLRQIYYSMNVEVTDKGDVPEGYKVSRKEKRNFPLILESPSPNQTSLYFCASSFYPGTTTNEKLFFGSGTQLSVL.

By share of the sample, this clone is medium-sized. For the CDR3, the DNA is TGTGCCAGCAGTTCCCATCCGGTCAATCAGCCCCAGCATTTT. Its translation: CASSSHPVNQPQHF. The chain employs TRBV6-5 and TRBJ1-5; D not certain. This CDR3 contains 14 residues. Germline assignment: CDR1 MNHEY and CDR2 SVGAGI. The V gene lost 4 bases and the J gene lost 3 bases, with 10 bases spanning the gap.